The source of this T cell receptor (beta chain) is a study of blood T cells in healthy people across ages. Looking at the study overall: There was about one barcoded beta molecule captured by template switching per two T cells.

This clonotype turned up a few times. Together with a sample-barcoded 5' primer, a J-beta primer mix was included in a second PCR lasting about 7 to 11 cycles. Each TCR beta cDNA got a 12-nucleotide random molecular identifier. Each CDR3 protein is one row after TCRdb ran MiXCR on the 5' RACE reads. The sample contains hundreds of thousands of distinct CDR3 sequences, 58% of which appear only once. Ten milliliters of peripheral blood were drawn from each donor into EDTA-treated tubes. Each sample had at least 6 million PBMCs isolated. The length of the CDR3 is 16 residues. Germline V gives CDR1 MNHNY, CDR2 SVGAGI (reference sequence). The V gene lost 2 bases and the J gene lost 5 bases, with 15 bases spanning the gap.

What was sequenced was blood. The rearrangement joins TRBV6-6 to TRBJ2-2, with no clear D. This receptor was obtained from a man in his 60s in good health. CDR3 nucleotide sequence: TGTGCCAGCAGTTACGGGCCACAACGTGGGACCGGGGAGCTGTTTTTT. Protein: CASSYGPQRGTGELFF.